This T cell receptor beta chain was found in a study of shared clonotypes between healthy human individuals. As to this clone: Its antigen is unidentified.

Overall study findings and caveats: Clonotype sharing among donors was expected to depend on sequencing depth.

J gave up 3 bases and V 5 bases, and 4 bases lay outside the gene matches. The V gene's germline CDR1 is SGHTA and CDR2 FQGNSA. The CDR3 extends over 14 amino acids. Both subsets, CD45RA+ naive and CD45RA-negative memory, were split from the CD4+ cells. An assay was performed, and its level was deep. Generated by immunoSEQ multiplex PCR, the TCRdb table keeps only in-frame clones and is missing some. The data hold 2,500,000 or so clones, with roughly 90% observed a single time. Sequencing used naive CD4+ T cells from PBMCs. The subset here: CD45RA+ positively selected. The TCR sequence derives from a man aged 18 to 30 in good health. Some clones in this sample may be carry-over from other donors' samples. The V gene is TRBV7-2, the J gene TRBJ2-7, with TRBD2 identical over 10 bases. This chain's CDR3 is CASSTGLAVYEQYF. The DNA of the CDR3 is TGTGCCAGCAGCACAGGACTAGCGGTCTACGAGCAGTACTTC.